The rows below give T cell receptor beta chains drawn from one sample of a study of vaccination and CD4 T cells after COVID-19. TCRdb independently ran MiXCR on the PCR reads; one entry per CDR3 protein. This sample has about 20,000 distinct CDR3 sequences, with around 45% found just once. Antigen specificity for these receptors is unknown. The sample here was CD4+ T cells from blood, cultured in vitro, taken before SARS-CoV-2 vaccination. These receptors were collected from a human donor who had recovered from COVID-19. CDR3s include the opening cysteine and the closing phenylalanine or tryptophan. A D gene is named only where the DNA matches it firmly. Clone size appears in some rows only: once, few, many, or a class for an expanded clone.

CDR3nt	CDR3aa	v_gene	j_gene	abundance	d_gene
TGTGCCATCAGCGCCGGGGATTACGAGCAGTACTTC	CAISAGDYEQYF	TRBV10-3	TRBJ2-7	.	.
TGTGCCACCAGCAGAGATGGGCCCCAGGGAACTAACTATGGCTACACCTTC	CATSRDGPQGTNYGYTF	TRBV15	TRBJ1-2	.	.
TGTGCCAGCAGCACGGACAGGGTGATAGATACGCAGTATTTT	CASSTDRVIDTQYF	TRBV7-8	TRBJ2-3	few	TRBD1
TGCAGCGTAGCGGGACAGGGTGTTTATGGCTACACCTTC	CSVAGQGVYGYTF	TRBV29-1	TRBJ1-2	.	TRBD1
TGCAGTGCCCTGGGGATGGGGCGGGGGTTCACAGATACGCAGTATTTT	CSALGMGRGFTDTQYF	TRBV20-1	TRBJ2-3	few	TRBD2
TGCAGTGCCGCGAGGGGCGGTCAGCCCCAGCATTTT	CSAARGGQPQHF	TRBV20-1	TRBJ1-5	medium-sized	.
TGTGCCAGCAGTTATGGGACTAGCGGCACAGATACGCAGTATTTT	CASSYGTSGTDTQYF	TRBV4-2	TRBJ2-3	.	TRBD2
TGTGCCAGCAGCTTAGCTTCGGCAACAGATACGCAGTATTTT	CASSLASATDTQYF	TRBV7-9	TRBJ2-3	large	.
TGTGCCACCAGCAGAGACCCTAGCGGGAGAAATGAGCAGTTCTTC	CATSRDPSGRNEQFF	TRBV15	TRBJ2-1	.	TRBD2
TGTGCCATCAGTGACCCGGGACTAGCGGGAGCGTACGAGCAGTACTTC	CAISDPGLAGAYEQYF	TRBV10-3	TRBJ2-7	.	TRBD2
TGCAGTGCGGACAGGATTGGAGCGGGGAAACAAGAGACCCAGTACTTC	CSADRIGAGKQETQYF	TRBV20-1	TRBJ2-5	few	.
TGTGCCACCAGTTCCGCCCGGAGGACCGGGGAGCTGTTTTTT	CATSSARRTGELFF	TRBV24-1	TRBJ2-2	.	.
TGTGCCAGCAGTTACCGGACGGCCGGGTACAAAGAGACCCAGTACTTC	CASSYRTAGYKETQYF	TRBV6-5	TRBJ2-5	.	.
TGTGCCAGCAGTTATGCTAGCGGGGGGGTGAACACCGGGGAGCTGTTTTTT	CASSYASGGVNTGELFF	TRBV6-5	TRBJ2-2	.	TRBD2
TGTGCCAGCAGCTTAAGGTTCGGAGGTCCCTCCTACGAGCAGTACTTC	CASSLRFGGPSYEQYF	TRBV7-2	TRBJ2-7	few	.
TGTGCCAGCAGCTTAGCGGGAGGCCATGAGCAGTTCTTC	CASSLAGGHEQFF	TRBV7-3	TRBJ2-1	.	TRBD2
TGTGCCAGCAGCTACCGGGCGGGGGCAAGCTATGGCTACACCTTC	CASSYRAGASYGYTF	TRBV5-3	TRBJ1-2	.	.
TGTGCCAGCAGCTTTAGTGGCAGGGGGAACTATGGCTACACCTTC	CASSFSGRGNYGYTF	TRBV7-2	TRBJ1-2	few	TRBD1
TGTGCCAGCGACATGTTTAACTATGGCTACACCTTC	CASDMFNYGYTF	TRBV6-1	TRBJ1-2	few	.
TGCGCCAGCAGCTTGGGTGGTAGCGGGGGCCAAGAGACCCAGTACTTC	CASSLGGSGGQETQYF	TRBV5-1	TRBJ2-5	few	TRBD2
TGTGCCAGCAGTTCTCGACTAGCGGGGTTCGCAGATACGCAGTATTTT	CASSSRLAGFADTQYF	TRBV12-3/TRBV12-4	TRBJ2-3	.	TRBD2
TGCAGTGCAACCGACAGGGGCGACACAGATACGCAGTATTTT	CSATDRGDTDTQYF	TRBV20-1	TRBJ2-3	.	TRBD1
TGCAGTGCGATAAAGGCGGCTAGCACAGATACGCAGTATTTT	CSAIKAASTDTQYF	TRBV20-1	TRBJ2-3	.	.
TGTGCCAGCAGTTGGGGACAGGGTAGGCCTTCCACTGAAGCTTTCTTT	CASSWGQGRPSTEAFF	TRBV27	TRBJ1-1	.	TRBD1
TGCAGTGCTATCGGGCAGGGACATATGGTCAATCAGCCCCAGCATTTT	CSAIGQGHMVNQPQHF	TRBV20-1	TRBJ1-5	once	.
TGTGCCAGCAGCTTAGTAAAGGGGGGAGTTCGGAACTATGGCTACACCTTC	CASSLVKGGVRNYGYTF	TRBV11-2	TRBJ1-2	few	.
TGTGCCAGCAGCCCCGAGGACAGGGAATATGGCTACACCTTC	CASSPEDREYGYTF	TRBV11-1	TRBJ1-2	.	TRBD1
TGTGCCAGCAGCCCGCGGCGGGCCTATAATTCACCCCTCCACTTT	CASSPRRAYNSPLHF	TRBV7-2	TRBJ1-6	few	.
TGTGCCAGCAGCTCGGTGGGTGGTCGCACTGAAGCTTTCTTT	CASSSVGGRTEAFF	TRBV5-4	TRBJ1-1	.	.
TGCAGTGCTAGATCTAGCGGGGTCTCCCCCTGGGAGCAGTACTTC	CSARSSGVSPWEQYF	TRBV20-1	TRBJ2-7	few	TRBD2
TGTGCCAGCAGCACCTACGGGGGACTAGAAGATACGCAGTATTTT	CASSTYGGLEDTQYF	TRBV7-2	TRBJ2-3	few	TRBD2
TGTGCCAGCAGCTTAGAACCGCAGCAGGGTGGCTACACCTTC	CASSLEPQQGGYTF	TRBV7-2	TRBJ1-2	.	.
TGTGCCAGTAGTATAGCCGCGGACCGTTCTCTTGGTCCCCAGCATTTT	CASSIAADRSLGPQHF	TRBV19	TRBJ1-5	few	.
TGTGCCAGCAGTTACTCGACCCCGGACACCAGATATCAGCCCCAGCATTTT	CASSYSTPDTRYQPQHF	TRBV6-5	TRBJ1-5	.	.
TGTGCCAGCAGCCTTAATAGCGGGGGGAGCGCCATTCAGTACTTC	CASSLNSGGSAIQYF	TRBV7-2	TRBJ2-4	.	TRBD2
TGTGCCAGCAGCTTAGGGGACACGAATGGCTACACCTTC	CASSLGDTNGYTF	TRBV6-2/TRBV6-3	TRBJ1-2	.	.
TGTGCCACCAGCGTAGGCAGATTACAGGTTATCGCGAATGAGCAGTTCTTC	CATSVGRLQVIANEQFF	TRBV15	TRBJ2-1	.	.
TGTGCCAGCAGCCAAATGACAGGGTCGGAAAAACTGTTTTTT	CASSQMTGSEKLFF	TRBV11-1	TRBJ1-4	.	TRBD1
TGTGCCAGCAAAAGGACGGGAGACTCTGGAAACACCATATATTTT	CASKRTGDSGNTIYF	TRBV6-1	TRBJ1-3	.	.
TGTGCCAGCAGTCTTGGGCGGGGGGCTAATCGGGGGCAGTTCTTC	CASSLGRGANRGQFF	TRBV6-1	TRBJ2-1	.	TRBD2
TGTGCCAGCAGTCCTCGGGCGTCGGCAGATACGCAGTATTTT	CASSPRASADTQYF	TRBV6-4	TRBJ2-3	.	.
TGTGCCAGCAGCGATGGCAGCGGGAGGGCCGGGTACGAGCAGTACTTC	CASSDGSGRAGYEQYF	TRBV7-2	TRBJ2-7	.	TRBD2
TGTGCCTACCGGGACAATGGCTACGAGACCCAGTACTTC	CAYRDNGYETQYF	TRBV30	TRBJ2-5	.	.
TGTGCCAGCAGTTTTTCCGGGACAGGCGGCGAGCAGTACTTC	CASSFSGTGGEQYF	TRBV27	TRBJ2-7	.	TRBD1
TGTGCCAGCAGTTCCCCACCCGCAGGGACAGCACGCTCCGTCTATAATTCACCCCTCCACTTT	CASSSPPAGTARSVYNSPLHF	TRBV27	TRBJ1-6	.	TRBD1
TGTGCCTCAGGACAGGGGAGAAACTATGGCTACACCTTC	CASGQGRNYGYTF	TRBV30	TRBJ1-2	few	TRBD1
TGTGCCAGCAGCTTAGGACTCAGGGTTGGTTTACGGTATAGGGGGAACACTGAAGCTTTCTTT	CASSLGLRVGLRYRGNTEAFF	TRBV7-2	TRBJ1-1	.	.
TGTGCCAGCAGCTTAGTGCCTAGCGGACGAGAGACCCAGTACTTC	CASSLVPSGRETQYF	TRBV7-6	TRBJ2-5	.	TRBD2
TGTGCCAGCAGTTTAAAGCCTAGTCCGTCCACAGATACGCAGTATTTT	CASSLKPSPSTDTQYF	TRBV27	TRBJ2-3	.	.
TGTGCCAGCCGAGACAGGGGGTCGGATCAGCCCCAGCGTTTT	CASRDRGSDQPQRF	TRBV6-1	TRBJ1-5	.	TRBD1
TGTGCCAGCAGCCCGTGGCGGCAGAGCACAGATACGCAGTATTTT	CASSPWRQSTDTQYF	TRBV7-2	TRBJ2-3	.	.